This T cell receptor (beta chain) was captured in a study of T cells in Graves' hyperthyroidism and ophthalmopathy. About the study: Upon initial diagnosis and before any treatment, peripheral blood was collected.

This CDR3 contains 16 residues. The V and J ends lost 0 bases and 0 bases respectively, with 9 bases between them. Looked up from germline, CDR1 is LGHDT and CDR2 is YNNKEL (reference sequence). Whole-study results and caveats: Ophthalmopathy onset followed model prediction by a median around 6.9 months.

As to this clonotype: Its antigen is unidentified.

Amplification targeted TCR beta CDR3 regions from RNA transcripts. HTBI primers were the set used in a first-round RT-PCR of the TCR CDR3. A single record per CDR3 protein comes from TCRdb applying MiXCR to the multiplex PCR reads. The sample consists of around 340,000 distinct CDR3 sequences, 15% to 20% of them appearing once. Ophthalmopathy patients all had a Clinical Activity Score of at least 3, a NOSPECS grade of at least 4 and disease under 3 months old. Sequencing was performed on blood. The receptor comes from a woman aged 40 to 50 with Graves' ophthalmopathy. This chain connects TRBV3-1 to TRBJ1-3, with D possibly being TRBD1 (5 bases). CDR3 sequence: CASSQEWDRSGNTIYF. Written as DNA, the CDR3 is TGTGCCAGCAGCCAAGAGTGGGACCGCTCTGGAAACACCATATATTTT.